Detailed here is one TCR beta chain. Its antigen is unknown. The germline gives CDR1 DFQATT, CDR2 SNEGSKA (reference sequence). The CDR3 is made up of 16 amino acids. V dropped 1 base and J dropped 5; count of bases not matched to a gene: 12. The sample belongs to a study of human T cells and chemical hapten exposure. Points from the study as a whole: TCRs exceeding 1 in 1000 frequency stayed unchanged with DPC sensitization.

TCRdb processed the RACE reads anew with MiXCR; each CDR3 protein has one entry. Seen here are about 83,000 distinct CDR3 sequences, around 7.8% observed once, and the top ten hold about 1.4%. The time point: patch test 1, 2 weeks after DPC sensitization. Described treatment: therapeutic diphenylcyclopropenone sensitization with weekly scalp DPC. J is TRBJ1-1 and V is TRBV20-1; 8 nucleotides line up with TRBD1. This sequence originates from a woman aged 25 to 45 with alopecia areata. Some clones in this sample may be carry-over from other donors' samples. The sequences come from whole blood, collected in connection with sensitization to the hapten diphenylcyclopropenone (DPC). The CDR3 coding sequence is TGCAGTGCTAGAGGGGGACTAGACAGGGGTGGAACTGAAGCTTTCTTT. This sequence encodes CSARGGLDRGGTEAFF.